One sample yielded the 20 T cell receptor beta chains listed below, sequenced in a study of OX40 agonist ivuxolimab in advanced cancers. Clones were read by immunoSEQ multiplex PCR, and TCRdb kept only the in-frame ones, dropping some. Counted here are 39,000 or so clones, roughly nine tenths occurring once; the ten biggest clones make up under 0.7%. Material: CD4+ or CD8+ T cells sorted from blood, obtained in a trial of the OX40 agonist ivuxolimab. The receptors originated from an adult with an advanced solid tumor such as melanoma, head and neck, liver or kidney cancer.

In DNA form, the CDR3 reads TGTGCCAGCAATTCACAGGGGGGCAATCAGCCCCAGCATTTT. Translation gives CASNSQGGNQPQHF. This sequence joins TRBV2 and TRBJ1-5, with 8 bases matching TRBD1. Germline V gene sequence: CDR1 SNHLY, CDR2 FYNNEI. After removal of 7 bases from V and 2 bases from J, the junction contained 4 bases not matched to a gene. CDR3 size: 14 residues.

The chain combines TRBV7-4 with TRBJ1-5; tentatively, D is TRBD1 (6 bases). CDR1 and CDR2 from the germline V gene are SGHVT and SQSDAQ. V was clipped by 3 bases and J by 5 bases, with 11 bases between them. This CDR3 has 14 residues. CDR3 sequence (DNA): TGTGCCAGCAGCTTGGGGGACACCGATCAGCCCCAGCATTTT. This sequence encodes CASSLGDTDQPQHF.

This rearrangement joins TRBV30 to TRBJ2-7; TRBD1 matches 7 bases. In germline, CDR1 is GTSNPN, CDR2 SVGIG (reference sequence). V trimming: 3 bases; J trimming: 4 bases; junction bases outside the gene matches: 9. The CDR3 runs to 14 residues. The CDR3 reads CAWSLRQGAYEQYF. The CDR3 bases are TGTGCCTGGAGCCTACGACAGGGAGCGTACGAGCAGTACTTC.

This clone was seen just once. The V and J genes are TRBV11-3 and TRBJ2-3; 13 positions match TRBD2. The germline V gene has CDR1 SGHNT and CDR2 YENEEA. This CDR3 is 18 amino acids long. Trimming at V came to 5 bases and at J to 1 base, leaving 9 bases not matched to a gene. For the CDR3, the DNA is TGTGCCAGCAGCACACTAGCGGGGGGGCCCCTTGGCACAGATACGCAGTATTTT. This translates into CASSTLAGGPLGTDTQYF. Full variable domain (missing parts from reference TRBV11-3 and TRBJ2-3): EAGVVQSPRYKIIEKKQPVAFWCNPISGHNTLYWYLQNLGQGPELLIRYENEEAVDDSQLPKDRFSAERLKGVDSTLKIQPAELGDSAVYLCASSTLAGGPLGTDTQYFGPGTRLTVL.

The V and J genes are TRBV5-1 and TRBJ1-1, with 9 bases identical to TRBD1. Germline CDR1 reads SGHRS; CDR2 reads YFSETQ. Trimming cost V 3 bases and J 8 bases; bases outside gene matches: 5. The CDR3 contains 13 residues. The CDR3 region is CASSYLTGGEAFF. The DNA of the CDR3 is TGCGCCAGCAGCTATCTAACAGGGGGCGAAGCTTTCTTT.

This clone was detected only a few times. The rearrangement links TRBV6-6 to TRBJ1-2, with TRBD1 matching over 7 bases. With V trimmed by 6 bases and J by 1 base, 5 bases remained unmatched. The CDR3 is 14 residues long. Germline lookup yields CDR1 MNHNY and CDR2 SVGAGI (reference sequence). In DNA form, the CDR3 reads TGTGCCAGCAGCGCGGCAGGGGGTAACTATGGCTACACCTTC. Its translation: CASSAAGGNYGYTF.

The chain carries TRBV7-2 and TRBJ2-3, with no clear D. CDR1 SGHTA and CDR2 FQGNSA come from the germline V gene. V was shortened by 5 bases and J by 0 bases, with 9 bases between the two germline ends. The length of the CDR3 is 14 residues. The CDR3 reads CASSLLSSTDTQYF. CDR3 coding DNA: TGTGCCAGCAGCCTCCTATCTAGCACAGATACGCAGTATTTT. Based on the CDR3 plus reference TRBV7-2 and TRBJ2-3, the full variable domain is GAGVSQSPSNKVTEKGKDVELRCDPISGHTALYWYRQSLGQGLEFLIYFQGNSAPDKSGLPSDRFSAERTGGSVSTLTIQRTQQEDSAVYLCASSLLSSTDTQYFGPGTRLTVL.

The chain combines TRBV5-1 with TRBJ1-6; D is perhaps TRBD1 (6 bases). CDR1 SGHRS and CDR2 YFSETQ come from the germline V gene. Trimming took 1 base from V and 7 from J, leaving 15 bases between them. The CDR3 has 16 amino acids. DNA of the CDR3: TGCGCCAGCAGCTTGAGGGGGTCGGTTTCAAATTCACCCCTCCACTTT. This gives the protein CASSLRGSVSNSPLHF.

V usage is TRBV2 and J usage is TRBJ1-2; unclear D gene. CDR3 length: 13 amino acids. CDR1 and CDR2 (germline): SNHLY, FYNNEI. V was cut by 8 bases and J by 5 bases, with 15 bases left in between. CDR3 DNA sequence: TGTGCCAGCTGTGTTAGTGCCGCTTATGGCTACACCTTC. This translates into CASCVSAAYGYTF.

This chain connects TRBV27 to TRBJ2-5, with TRBD1 matching 7 bases. The CDR3 runs to 12 residues. V dropped 5 bases and J dropped 4; count of bases not matched to a gene: 1. Germline values: CDR1 MNHEY, CDR2 SMNVEV (reference sequence). CDR3 in DNA: TGTGCCAGCAGTAGGGGGCGAGAGACCCAGTACTTC. Translating it yields CASSRGRETQYF.

The rearrangement uses TRBV29-1 and TRBJ1-2; possible D gene TRBD1, 6 bases. Germline values: CDR1 SQVTM, CDR2 ANQGSEA. Trimming took off 4 bases at V and 0 bases at J, with 9 bases between the two ends. This CDR3 is built from 13 residues. For the CDR3, the DNA is TGCAGCGTTGGGGGGACAACTAACTATGGCTACACCTTC. Encoded protein: CSVGGTTNYGYTF. The variable domain in full, with the rest retrieved from reference TRBV29-1 and TRBJ1-2, is SAVISQKPSRDICQRGTSLTIQCQVDSQVTMMFWYRQQPGQSLTLIATANQGSEATYESGFVIDKFPISRPNLTFSTLTVSNMSPEDSSIYLCSVGGTTNYGYTFGSGTRLTVV.

The chain links TRBV5-1 to TRBJ2-1, with TRBD1 identical over 10 bases. This CDR3 is built from 15 residues. From germline, CDR1 is SGHRS and CDR2 YFSETQ. V lost 2 bases and J lost 4; bases outside the gene matches: 3. CDR3 loop: CASSLRQGAYNEQFF. In DNA, the CDR3 is TGCGCCAGCAGCTTACGACAGGGGGCTTACAATGAGCAGTTCTTC.

V gene TRBV29-1 combines with J gene TRBJ2-3; the match to TRBD1 covers 12 bases. V shed 6 bases and J 6 bases; nucleotides not matched to a gene: 4. The CDR3 is made up of 13 amino acids. Germline assignment: CDR1 SQVTM and CDR2 ANQGSEA. The CDR3: CSVGTGGVDTQYF. The CDR3 DNA reads TGCAGCGTGGGGACAGGGGGCGTCGATACGCAGTATTTT.

V gene TRBV7-9 combines with J gene TRBJ2-3; TRBD1 is a possible D gene (6 bases). The CDR3 contains 16 residues. V lost 3 bases and J lost 3, with 16 bases in between. CDR1 is SEHNR and CDR2 is FQNEAQ in the germline V gene (reference sequence). Here the CDR3 DNA reads TGTGCCAGCAGCTTGTATGAGGGGGTCCTGACAGATACGCAGTATTTT. Its protein product is CASSLYEGVLTDTQYF.

V is TRBV11-2 and J is TRBJ2-7; possibly TRBD1 for D (5 bases). CDR1 is SGHAT, CDR2 FQNNGV, per germline. This CDR3 has 14 residues. Trimming pared 1 base from V and 6 bases from J, leaving 13 bases between. The CDR3 here is CASSLGGYACEQYF. In nucleotides, the CDR3 is TGTGCCAGCAGCTTAGGGGGCTACGCCTGCGAGCAGTACTTC.

The rearrangement joins TRBV5-1 to TRBJ2-7; D is possibly TRBD1 (5 bases). With 7 bases removed from V and 0 bases from J, the gap between germline ends came to 14 bases. This CDR3 has 14 amino acids. Per the germline V gene, CDR1 is SGHRS and CDR2 is YFSETQ. DNA for the CDR3: TGCGCCAGCGGCTCCCAGGGCCTCTCCTACGAGCAGTACTTC. Translation gives CASGSQGLSYEQYF.

The V gene is TRBV30, the J gene TRBJ1-3; tentative D call: TRBD1 (5 bases). CDR1 and CDR2 from the germline V gene are GTSNPN and SVGIG (reference sequence). This CDR3 comprises 14 residues. Trimming left V 4 bases short and J 3 bases short, with 13 bases between. The chain's CDR3 is CAWTRPGVGNTIYF. DNA for the CDR3: TGTGCCTGGACCCGTCCGGGGGTTGGAAACACCATATATTTT.

The V gene is TRBV30, the J gene TRBJ1-2; TRBD1 is a possible D gene (6 bases). The CDR3 is 16 amino acids. Deletions cut 0 bases from V and 4 bases from J, with 18 bases between. CDR1 and CDR2 from the germline V gene are GTSNPN and SVGIG (reference sequence). CDR3 sequence: CAWSVGTGLDTYGYTF. The CDR3 DNA reads TGTGCCTGGAGTGTGGGAACAGGGTTGGATACCTATGGCTACACCTTC.

The chain's CDR3 is CASSLGRTGTYGYTF. CDR3 DNA: TGTGCCAGCAGCTTAGGTCGGACAGGGACCTATGGCTACACCTTC. The chain joins TRBV11-3 to TRBJ1-2; TRBD1 matches 8 bases. The CDR3 runs to 15 residues. Germline-derived CDR1 and CDR2 are SGHNT and YENEEA. V was pared by 1 base and J by 4 bases, with 5 bases of the junction left unmatched. Looking up the rest from reference TRBV11-3 and TRBJ1-2 gives the full variable domain: EAGVVQSPRYKIIEKKQPVAFWCNPISGHNTLYWYLQNLGQGPELLIRYENEEAVDDSQLPKDRFSAERLKGVDSTLKIQPAELGDSAVYLCASSLGRTGTYGYTFGSGTRLTVV.

V usage is TRBV30 and J usage is TRBJ1-1, with 7 nucleotides matching TRBD1. V gave up 5 bases and J gave up 0 bases; unmatched junction bases: 3. Germline V gene lookup returns CDR1 GTSNPN and CDR2 SVGIG (reference sequence). CDR3 length: 13 amino acids. CDR3 loop: CAWEGQLNTEAFF. CDR3 nucleotide sequence: TGTGCCTGGGAGGGACAGCTGAACACTGAAGCTTTCTTT.